This T cell receptor beta chain was found in a study of shared clonotypes between healthy human individuals. Study results and caveats: Rarefaction showed sorted-subset sequencing was incomplete despite large depth.

Produced via immunoSEQ multiplex PCR; TCRdb's table is partial and in-frame only. This table has some 2.4 million clones, approximately 93% appearing once. This clone has just one count. Its antigen is currently unknown. Germline assignment: CDR1 KGHSH and CDR2 LQKENI. The CDR3 sequence is 15 residues long. V was pared by 3 bases and J by 10 bases, with 16 bases between. The chain carries TRBV18 and TRBJ1-6; no clear D. This clonotype originated in a man younger than 35 in good health. Some clones in this sample may be carry-over from other donors' samples. Sequencing used naive CD4+ T cells from PBMCs. Subset here: CD45RA+ positively selected. CDR3 nucleotides: TGTGCCAGCTCACCTGATCAGGTCCCTAACTCACCCCTCCACTTT. Protein sequence: CASSPDQVPNSPLHF. Full variable domain (remainder filled in from reference TRBV18 and TRBJ1-6): NAGVMQNPRHLVRRRGQEARLRCSPMKGHSHVYWYRQLPEEGLKFMVYLQKENIIDESGMPKERFSAEFPKEGPSILRIQQVVRGDSAAYFCASSPDQVPNSPLHFGNGTRLTVT.